The 17 T cell receptor beta chains in this list originate from one sample, sequenced in a study of beta chain features in type 1 diabetes (dated by TCRdb to between 2018 and 2020). Overall study outcomes, separate from this receptor: In all four CD4+ subsets, TCRB CDR3 length was moderately but significantly shorter in type 1 diabetes patients.

Libraries were made using the immunoSEQ multiplex PCR assay. The entire isolated RNA was reverse transcribed using the High Capacity cDNA Reverse Transcription Kit, and thus expressed TCRB transcripts were sequenced. As stored in TCRdb, this immuneACCESS dataset retains in-frame rearrangements with V and J assigned. A fraction of the clones does not appear; measured against another copy, unresolved V genes explain less than half of the discrepancy, and the remainder lacks a known reason. For this sample the table gives 500,000 to 850,000 clones, of which more than 13% were detected only once. Clones ranked in the top ten supply roughly 0.04% of the sample. For these TCRs, the target antigens are not known. The sequencing sample was made of naive CD4+ T cells from blood. The cell subset or site label corresponds to: true naive CD4+ T cells. These receptors all stem from a man aged 18 to 30 with type 1 diabetes.

The chain couples TRBV13 to TRBJ1-2; 7 nucleotides align to TRBD1. Germline loops: CDR1 PRHDT, CDR2 FYEKMQ (reference sequence). The CDR3 consists of 17 residues. V trimming: 6 bases; J trimming: 1 base; junction bases outside the gene matches: 14. CDR3 in DNA: TGTGCCAGCAGTCCTAACGACAGGGATACTTTTAACTATGGCTACACCTTC. Its protein product is CASSPNDRDTFNYGYTF.

This clone was detected a few times. V gene TRBV29-1 combines with J gene TRBJ2-5; TRBD1 is a possible D gene (6 bases). The CDR3 spans 13 residues. Trimming left V 7 bases short and J 8 bases short, with 20 bases between. The germline V gene has CDR1 SQVTM and CDR2 ANQGSEA. The CDR3 here is CSARMQGSPTQYF. The CDR3 DNA reads as TGCAGCGCCCGGATGCAGGGGTCCCCAACCCAGTACTTC.

There are a few counts of this clone. This chain links TRBV5-6 with TRBJ2-3; tentative D call: TRBD2 (5 bases). Trimming removed 3 bases at V and 2 bases at J, with 13 bases between. This CDR3 region has 15 residues. Germline assignment: CDR1 SGHDT and CDR2 YYEEEE. The CDR3 DNA sequence: TGTGCCAGCAGCTCACTTAAGCGGTACACAGATACGCAGTATTTT. It encodes CASSSLKRYTDTQYF. Full variable domain (remainder filled in from reference TRBV5-6 and TRBJ2-3): DAGVTQSPTHLIKTRGQQVTLRCSPKSGHDTVSWYQQALGQGPQFIFQYYEEEERQRGNFPDRFSGHQFPNYSSELNVNALLLGDSALYLCASSSLKRYTDTQYFGPGTRLTVL.

Only a few counts were recorded for this clone. V and J are TRBV9 and TRBJ1-2, with TRBD1 matching over 8 bases. Germline V gene lookup returns CDR1 SGDLS and CDR2 YYNGEE. V shed 4 bases and J 6 bases; nucleotides not matched to a gene: 5. The CDR3 consists of 13 residues. CDR3: CASSTQGADGYTF. For the CDR3, the DNA is TGTGCCAGCAGCACTCAGGGGGCGGATGGCTACACCTTC. Full variable domain (rest looked up from reference TRBV9 and TRBJ1-2): DSGVTQTPKHLITATGQRVTLRCSPRSGDLSVYWYQQSLDQGLQFLIQYYNGEERAKGNILERFSAQQFPDLHSELNLSSLELGDSALYFCASSTQGADGYTFGSGTRLTVV.

V usage is TRBV30 and J usage is TRBJ2-5; D may be TRBD2 (6 bases). In germline, CDR1 is GTSNPN, CDR2 SVGIG (reference sequence). The CDR3 is 13 amino acids. V lost 1 base to trimming and J lost 2 bases, with 8 bases between them. CDR3 region: CAWSEGTQETQYF. The CDR3 DNA reads as TGTGCCTGGAGTGAGGGGACTCAAGAGACCCAGTACTTC.

This clone was recorded a few times. The chain has TRBV30 and TRBJ2-5; D may be TRBD1 (5 bases). The CDR3 covers 11 residues. Germline CDR1 is GTSNPN and CDR2 is SVGIG (reference sequence). Trimming took 0 bases from V and 10 from J, leaving 9 bases between them. CDR3 loop: CAWSVGQGQYF. The CDR3 coding sequence is TGTGCCTGGAGTGTAGGCCAGGGCCAGTACTTC. Looking up the rest from reference TRBV30 and TRBJ2-5 gives the full variable domain: SQTIHQWPATLVQPVGSPLSLECTVEGTSNPNLYWYRQAAGRGLQLLFYSVGIGQISSEVPQNLSASRPQDRQFILSSKKLLLSDSGFYLCAWSVGQGQYFGPGTRLLVL.

This clone was seen only a few times. The gene calls are TRBV30 and TRBJ2-7; D perhaps matches TRBD2 (6 bases). V lost 4 bases, J lost 0 bases, and 16 bases lay in between. The CDR3 consists of 15 residues. Germline V lookup: CDR1 GTSNPN, CDR2 SVGIG (reference sequence). The CDR3 bases are TGTGCCTGGACCAGGACTCTGGGGGGCTCCTACGAGCAGTACTTC. Translating it yields CAWTRTLGGSYEQYF.

The sample holds a few counts of this clone. The gene calls are TRBV10-1 and TRBJ2-1; 13 bases agree with TRBD2. J was trimmed by 7 bases and V by 8 bases; bases with no gene match: 8. Per germline, CDR1 WNHNN and CDR2 SYGVQD (reference sequence). The CDR3 covers 15 residues. The CDR3 spells CASRPGLAGKNEQFF. The CDR3 region has the DNA TGCGCCAGCCGTCCGGGACTAGCGGGAAAAAATGAGCAGTTCTTC.

J is TRBJ2-7 and V is TRBV6-5; 9 bases match TRBD2. Unmatched junction bases numbered 5, after V lost 7 bases and J lost 4 bases. CDR3 length: 13 amino acids. CDR1 is MNHEY, CDR2 SVGAGI, per germline. The CDR3 DNA follows: TGTGCCAGCAAGGATAGCGGGAGTTACGAGCAGTACTTC. Amino acid sequence: CASKDSGSYEQYF.

The CDR3 coding sequence is TGTGCCAGCAGCCCCGGGAGGATAAGGACAGATACGCAGTATTTT. Amino acid sequence: CASSPGRIRTDTQYF. This sequence joins TRBV5-8 and TRBJ2-3; 7 bases match TRBD2. J lost 3 bases, V lost 4 bases, and 8 bases had no gene match. The CDR3 length is 15 residues. In germline, CDR1 is SGHTS, CDR2 YDEGEE.

This clone was seen a handful of times. The V gene is TRBV28, the J gene TRBJ2-7; TRBD1 agrees at 9 bases. The CDR3 loop spans 15 amino acids. Trimming took 6 bases from V and 2 from J; bases not matched to a gene: 8. The germline CDR1 and CDR2 sequences are MDHEN and SYDVKM. CDR3 DNA sequence: TGTGCCAGCAGAGCGGGACAGGGAGTTCCCTACGAGCAGTACTTC. Its protein product is CASRAGQGVPYEQYF.

This clone occurred a few times. The chain carries TRBV29-1 and TRBJ2-7, with D possibly matching TRBD1 (6 bases). V was trimmed by 1 base and J by 0 bases, leaving 28 bases between them. This CDR3 is built from 20 residues. Germline V gives CDR1 SQVTM, CDR2 ANQGSEA. The CDR3 spells CSVEVVNVDKARGFSYEQYF. The CDR3 bases are TGCAGCGTTGAAGTAGTAAACGTCGACAAAGCGAGGGGGTTCTCCTACGAGCAGTACTTC.

This clone was seen more than once but under ten times. The chain recombines TRBV29-1 with TRBJ1-1; D is possibly TRBD1 (6 bases). The germline V gene has CDR1 SQVTM and CDR2 ANQGSEA. The CDR3 loop spans 14 amino acids. The V gene lost 1 base and the J gene lost 4 bases, with 13 bases spanning the gap. CDR3 sequence reads: CSVEVGGAITEAFF. The CDR3 coding sequence is TGCAGCGTTGAAGTCGGGGGGGCTATCACTGAAGCTTTCTTT.

The chain carries TRBV28 and TRBJ1-2; TRBD1 agrees at 7 bases. J was trimmed by 0 bases and V by 5 bases; bases with no gene match: 9. The germline gives CDR1 MDHEN, CDR2 SYDVKM. This CDR3 comprises 16 residues. For the CDR3, the DNA is TGTGCCAGCAGTCGAGGGACAGCCGGAGCTAACTATGGCTACACCTTC. This sequence encodes CASSRGTAGANYGYTF.

This clone was observed a few times. V usage is TRBV7-2 and J usage is TRBJ2-3; D is unresolved. The germline gives CDR1 SGHTA, CDR2 FQGNSA. This CDR3 is 12 amino acids long. V gave up 7 bases and J gave up 5 bases, with 10 bases separating them. The CDR3 DNA reads TGTGCCAGCAATTGGCAAGGAGATACGCAGTATTTT. Translated: CASNWQGDTQYF.

This clone was recorded a few times. The rearrangement uses TRBV29-1 and TRBJ1-1; 9 bases are shared with TRBD1. The CDR3 is 16 amino acids. The V and J ends lost 0 bases and 0 bases, in that order; junction bases with no gene match: 5. Germline CDR1 and CDR2: SQVTM and ANQGSEA. CDR3 nucleotide sequence: TGCAGCGTTGAAGAAGTGGGGGACAGGGTGAACACTGAAGCTTTCTTT. It encodes CSVEEVGDRVNTEAFF.

In its sample, this clone was seen a few times. Given a much more abundant clone one base away, this may be a read error. The sample carries other DNA sequences with the same CDR3. The chain couples TRBV5-6 to TRBJ2-5; D gene unclear. Germline V gives CDR1 SGHDT, CDR2 YYEEEE. The CDR3 has 11 residues. V lost 2 bases and J lost 1, with 0 bases in between. CDR3 bases: TGTGCCAGCAGCTTCCAAGAGACCCAGTACTTC. It translates to CASSFQETQYF.